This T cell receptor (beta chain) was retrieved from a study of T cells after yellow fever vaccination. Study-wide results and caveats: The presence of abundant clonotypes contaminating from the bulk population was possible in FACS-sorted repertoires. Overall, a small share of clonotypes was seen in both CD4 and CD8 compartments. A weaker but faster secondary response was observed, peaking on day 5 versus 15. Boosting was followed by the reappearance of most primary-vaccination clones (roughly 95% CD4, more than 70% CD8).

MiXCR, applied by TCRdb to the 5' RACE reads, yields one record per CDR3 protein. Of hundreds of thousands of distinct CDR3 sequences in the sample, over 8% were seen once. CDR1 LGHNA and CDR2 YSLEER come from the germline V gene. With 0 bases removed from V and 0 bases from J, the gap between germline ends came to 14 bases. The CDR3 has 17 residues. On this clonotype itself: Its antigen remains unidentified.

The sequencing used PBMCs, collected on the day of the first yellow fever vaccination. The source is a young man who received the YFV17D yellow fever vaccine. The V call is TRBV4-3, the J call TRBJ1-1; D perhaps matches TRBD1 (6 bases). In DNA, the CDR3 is TGCGCCAGCAGCCAAGATTTGGGGGGCTTGGTGAACACTGAAGCTTTCTTT. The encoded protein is CASSQDLGGLVNTEAFF.